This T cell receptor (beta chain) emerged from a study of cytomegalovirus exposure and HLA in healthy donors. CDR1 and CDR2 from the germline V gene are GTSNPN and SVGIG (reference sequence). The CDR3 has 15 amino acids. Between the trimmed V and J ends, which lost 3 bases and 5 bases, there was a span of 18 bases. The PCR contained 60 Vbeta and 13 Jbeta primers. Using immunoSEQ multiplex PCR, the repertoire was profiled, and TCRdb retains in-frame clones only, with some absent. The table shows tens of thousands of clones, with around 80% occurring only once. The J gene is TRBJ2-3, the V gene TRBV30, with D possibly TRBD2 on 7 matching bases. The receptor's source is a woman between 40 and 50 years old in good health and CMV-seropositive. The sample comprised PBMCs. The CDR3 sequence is CAWRPLARGGDTQYF. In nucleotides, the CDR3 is TGTGCCTGGAGACCTCTAGCTAGGGGGGGAGATACGCAGTATTTT.